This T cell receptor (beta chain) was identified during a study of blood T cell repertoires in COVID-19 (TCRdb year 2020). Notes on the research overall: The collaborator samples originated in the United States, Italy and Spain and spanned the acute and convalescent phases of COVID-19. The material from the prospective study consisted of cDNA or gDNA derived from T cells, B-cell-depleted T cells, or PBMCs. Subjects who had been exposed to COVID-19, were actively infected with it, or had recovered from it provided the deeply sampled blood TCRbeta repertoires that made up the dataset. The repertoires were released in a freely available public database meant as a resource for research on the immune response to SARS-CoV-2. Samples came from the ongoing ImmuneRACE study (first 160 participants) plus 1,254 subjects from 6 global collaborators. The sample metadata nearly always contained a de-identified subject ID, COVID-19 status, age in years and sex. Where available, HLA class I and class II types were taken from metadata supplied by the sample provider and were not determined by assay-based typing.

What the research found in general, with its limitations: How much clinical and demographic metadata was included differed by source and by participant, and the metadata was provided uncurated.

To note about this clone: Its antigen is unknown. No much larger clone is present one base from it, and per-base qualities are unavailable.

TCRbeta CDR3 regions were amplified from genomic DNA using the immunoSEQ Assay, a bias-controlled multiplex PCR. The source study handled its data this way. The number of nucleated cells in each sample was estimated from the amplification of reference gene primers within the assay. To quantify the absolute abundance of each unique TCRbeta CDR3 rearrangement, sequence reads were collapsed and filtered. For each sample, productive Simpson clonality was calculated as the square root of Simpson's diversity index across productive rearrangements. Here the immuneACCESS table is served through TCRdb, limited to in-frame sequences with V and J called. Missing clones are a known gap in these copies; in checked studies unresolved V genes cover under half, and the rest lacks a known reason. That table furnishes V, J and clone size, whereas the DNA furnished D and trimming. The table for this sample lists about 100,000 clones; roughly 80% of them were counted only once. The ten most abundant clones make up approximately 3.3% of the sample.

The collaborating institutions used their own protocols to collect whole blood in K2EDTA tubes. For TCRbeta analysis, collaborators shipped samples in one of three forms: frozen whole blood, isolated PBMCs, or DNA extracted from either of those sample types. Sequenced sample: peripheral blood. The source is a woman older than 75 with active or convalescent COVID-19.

CDR3 reads: CASSIPSGGVTGELFF. In nucleotide form, the sequence is TGTGCCAGCAGTATACCTAGCGGGGGGGTCACCGGGGAGCTGTTTTTT. The rearrangement joined TRBV28 to TRBJ2-2; 12 central nucleotides agree with TRBD2. The CDR3 measures 16 amino acids from cysteine to phenylalanine. Only CDR3 DNA remains: 48 bases, in frame from the first base. Trimming takes 5 bases off V and 4 bases off J; junction bases not matched to a gene: 5. Sequences MDHEN (CDR1) and SYDVKM (CDR2) are obtained from the germline V gene.